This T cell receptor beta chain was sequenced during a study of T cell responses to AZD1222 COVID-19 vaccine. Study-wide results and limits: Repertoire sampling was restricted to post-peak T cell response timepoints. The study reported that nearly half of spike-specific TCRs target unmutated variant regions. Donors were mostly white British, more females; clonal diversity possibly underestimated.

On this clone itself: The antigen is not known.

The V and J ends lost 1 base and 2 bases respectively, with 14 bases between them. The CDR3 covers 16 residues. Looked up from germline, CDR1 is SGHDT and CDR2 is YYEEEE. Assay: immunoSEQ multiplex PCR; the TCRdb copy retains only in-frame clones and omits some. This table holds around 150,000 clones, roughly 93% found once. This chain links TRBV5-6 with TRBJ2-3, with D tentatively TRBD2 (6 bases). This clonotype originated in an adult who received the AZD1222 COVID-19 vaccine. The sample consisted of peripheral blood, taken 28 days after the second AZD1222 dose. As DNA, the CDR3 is TGTGCCAGCAGCTTGTTGGGGCGGGACCACACAGATACGCAGTATTTT. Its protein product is CASSLLGRDHTDTQYF.